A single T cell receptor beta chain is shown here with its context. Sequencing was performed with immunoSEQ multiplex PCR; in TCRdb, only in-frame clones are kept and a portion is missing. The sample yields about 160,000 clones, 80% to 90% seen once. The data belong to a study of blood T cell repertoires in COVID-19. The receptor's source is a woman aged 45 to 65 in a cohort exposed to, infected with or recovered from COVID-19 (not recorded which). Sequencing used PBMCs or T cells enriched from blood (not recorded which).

The CDR3 reads CASSAPTSGRATTIYEQYF. The CDR3 region has the DNA TGTGCCAGCAGTGCGCCGACTAGCGGGAGGGCTACCACGATCTACGAGCAGTACTTC. The V call is TRBV6-1, the J call TRBJ2-7; 14 positions match TRBD2. The V segment lost 4 bases and the J segment 3 bases; nucleotides outside the gene matches: 14. CDR3 size: 19 residues. Germline-derived CDR1 and CDR2 are MNHNS and SASEGT.